A selection of T cell receptor beta chains follows, all from one sample in a study of T cell responses to AZD1222 COVID-19 vaccine. Repertoires were generated with immunoSEQ multiplex PCR, while TCRdb's copy carries only in-frame clones and drops some. The repertoire holds around 100,000 clones, with 85% to 95% as singletons. This sample comprised peripheral blood, obtained on day 0 of AZD1222 vaccination. These receptors were collected from an adult in good health. CDR3s include the opening cysteine and the closing phenylalanine or tryptophan. The order of the fields is V gene, D gene, clone size, J gene, CDR3 DNA, CDR3 protein. The D gene is left open where the match is weak. Part of the rows lack a size; the others show once, few, many or a class for expanded clones.

v_call: TRBV28; d_call: NA; clone_size: NA; j_call: TRBJ1-5; cdr3_nt: TGTGCCAGCAGTTTTGGACCTAATCAGCCCCAGCATTTT; cdr3_aa: CASSFGPNQPQHF
v_call: TRBV3-1/TRBV3-2; d_call: NA; clone_size: once; j_call: TRBJ2-3; cdr3_nt: TGTGCCAGCAGCCAGAAGGGGTTCGGTACGCAGTATTTT; cdr3_aa: CASSQKGFGTQYF
v_call: TRBV4-2; d_call: TRBD2; clone_size: NA; j_call: TRBJ2-1; cdr3_nt: TGTGCCAGCAGCCATGGACTAGCGGGAAGCTCCTACAATGAGCAGTTCTTC; cdr3_aa: CASSHGLAGSSYNEQFF
v_call: TRBV18; d_call: NA; clone_size: once; j_call: TRBJ1-1; cdr3_nt: TGTGCCAGCTCACCACCGGAGGGGCGATGGACTGAAGCTTTCTTT; cdr3_aa: CASSPPEGRWTEAFF
v_call: TRBV9; d_call: NA; clone_size: NA; j_call: TRBJ2-2; cdr3_nt: TGTGCCAGCAGCGTAATGCCCGGGGAGCTGTTTTTT; cdr3_aa: CASSVMPGELFF
v_call: TRBV29-1; d_call: TRBD2; clone_size: NA; j_call: TRBJ2-7; cdr3_nt: TGCAGCGCCCGAAGTGGGGGTTTTGGGACTAGCGGGAGCTCCTACGAGCAGTACTTC; cdr3_aa: CSARSGGFGTSGSSYEQYF
v_call: TRBV5-1; d_call: NA; clone_size: NA; j_call: TRBJ2-1; cdr3_nt: TGCGCCAGCAGCTTTGAGACAACGTTCAATGAGCAGTTCTTC; cdr3_aa: CASSFETTFNEQFF
v_call: TRBV19; d_call: TRBD1; clone_size: NA; j_call: TRBJ1-5; cdr3_nt: TGTGCCAGTAGTCGATCCAGGGGGAGCCTTTCCAATAGCAATCAGCCCCAGCATTTT; cdr3_aa: CASSRSRGSLSNSNQPQHF
v_call: TRBV29-1; d_call: NA; clone_size: NA; j_call: TRBJ2-7; cdr3_nt: TGCAGCGTTGTAGCGGGACAGGGATACGAGCAGTACTTC; cdr3_aa: CSVVAGQGYEQYF
v_call: TRBV12-3/TRBV12-4; d_call: NA; clone_size: NA; j_call: TRBJ1-1; cdr3_nt: TGTGCCAGCAGTTTAGACAGATACACTGAAGCTTTCTTT; cdr3_aa: CASSLDRYTEAFF
v_call: TRBV4-1; d_call: NA; clone_size: NA; j_call: TRBJ2-7; cdr3_nt: TGCGCCAGCAGCCAAGACGGGGGTAGGGGCGCCCCGTACTTC; cdr3_aa: CASSQDGGRGAPYF
v_call: TRBV20-1; d_call: TRBD1; clone_size: NA; j_call: TRBJ2-7; cdr3_nt: TGCAGTGCTAGTAACTCTGGACAGGGCGACGAGCAGTACTTC; cdr3_aa: CSASNSGQGDEQYF
v_call: TRBV7-8; d_call: TRBD1; clone_size: NA; j_call: TRBJ2-6; cdr3_nt: TGTGCCAGCAGCTCCCACCTTCGCACAGGGGGAAGTGGGGCCAACGTCCTGACTTTC; cdr3_aa: CASSSHLRTGGSGANVLTF
v_call: TRBV6-5; d_call: NA; clone_size: NA; j_call: TRBJ1-1; cdr3_nt: TGTGCCAGCAGTTACTCTGGGACGTTGAAAGCTTTCTTT; cdr3_aa: CASSYSGTLKAFF
v_call: TRBV5-1; d_call: NA; clone_size: NA; j_call: TRBJ2-3; cdr3_nt: TGCGCCAGCAGCTTGGTGATAGGAATAAGCACAGATACGCAGTATTTT; cdr3_aa: CASSLVIGISTDTQYF
v_call: TRBV20-1; d_call: NA; clone_size: NA; j_call: TRBJ2-5; cdr3_nt: TGCAGTGCTAGTAGGCAGGCTGTGGAGACCCAGTACTTC; cdr3_aa: CSASRQAVETQYF
v_call: TRBV27; d_call: NA; clone_size: NA; j_call: TRBJ1-5; cdr3_nt: TGTGCCAGCAGTCCTTACAACGTCCTTGGTGATCAGCCCCAGCATTTT; cdr3_aa: CASSPYNVLGDQPQHF
v_call: TRBV19; d_call: NA; clone_size: NA; j_call: TRBJ1-2; cdr3_nt: TGTGCCAGTACCCGAAGCCTCGGGGGGGACTCCTATGGCTACACCTTC; cdr3_aa: CASTRSLGGDSYGYTF
v_call: TRBV5-4; d_call: NA; clone_size: NA; j_call: TRBJ2-6; cdr3_nt: TGTGCCAGCAGCTTGCCGGTGCGGGGGGCCAACGTCCTGACTTTC; cdr3_aa: CASSLPVRGANVLTF
v_call: TRBV7-2; d_call: TRBD1; clone_size: NA; j_call: TRBJ2-5; cdr3_nt: TGTGCCAGCAGACAAAAAACCGGGACAGGGGGCAGGGAGACCCAGTACTTC; cdr3_aa: CASRQKTGTGGRETQYF
v_call: TRBV5-1; d_call: NA; clone_size: NA; j_call: TRBJ2-2; cdr3_nt: TGCGCCAGCAGCTTGGACAGGGCAACCGGGGAGCTGTTTTTT; cdr3_aa: CASSLDRATGELFF
v_call: TRBV6-5; d_call: NA; clone_size: NA; j_call: TRBJ2-5; cdr3_nt: TGTGCCACCAGGGTAACAGCTCAAGAGACCCAGTACTTC; cdr3_aa: CATRVTAQETQYF
v_call: TRBV19; d_call: TRBD1; clone_size: NA; j_call: TRBJ1-4; cdr3_nt: TGTGCCAGTAGTGCATCGGGGACAGTAAATGAAAAACTGTTTTTT; cdr3_aa: CASSASGTVNEKLFF
v_call: TRBV19; d_call: NA; clone_size: NA; j_call: TRBJ2-7; cdr3_nt: TGTGCCAGTAGTATTGTGGAGGCGGGCGCCTACGAGCAGTACTTC; cdr3_aa: CASSIVEAGAYEQYF
v_call: TRBV2; d_call: NA; clone_size: NA; j_call: TRBJ2-1; cdr3_nt: TGTGCCAGCAGTGAGGCACTAGCCGGCTACAATGAGCAGTTCTTC; cdr3_aa: CASSEALAGYNEQFF
v_call: TRBV18; d_call: NA; clone_size: NA; j_call: TRBJ1-5; cdr3_nt: TGTGCCAGCTCACCCTCGGACACCCATCAGCCCCAGCATTTT; cdr3_aa: CASSPSDTHQPQHF
v_call: TRBV18; d_call: TRBD1; clone_size: NA; j_call: TRBJ1-6; cdr3_nt: TGTGCCAGCTCACCACGCGGACAGGGATATTCACCCCTCCACTTT; cdr3_aa: CASSPRGQGYSPLHF
v_call: TRBV6-5; d_call: NA; clone_size: NA; j_call: TRBJ1-1; cdr3_nt: TGTGCCAGCATCGGTGGTCCCCTTGAAGCTTTCTTT; cdr3_aa: CASIGGPLEAFF
v_call: TRBV7-9; d_call: NA; clone_size: NA; j_call: TRBJ2-5; cdr3_nt: TGTGCCAGCAGCCCCCGGAACATAGGGGAGACCCAGTACTTC; cdr3_aa: CASSPRNIGETQYF
v_call: TRBV15; d_call: TRBD1; clone_size: few; j_call: TRBJ2-2; cdr3_nt: TGTGCCACCAGCAGAGATCCAGGGGGCTTAACCGGGGAGCTGTTTTTT; cdr3_aa: CATSRDPGGLTGELFF
v_call: TRBV10-3; d_call: NA; clone_size: NA; j_call: TRBJ2-7; cdr3_nt: TGTGCCATCAGTAGTAGGGACGAGCAGTACTTC; cdr3_aa: CAISSRDEQYF
v_call: TRBV5-6; d_call: TRBD2; clone_size: NA; j_call: TRBJ2-7; cdr3_nt: TGTGCCAGCAGCTTGCGACTAGCGGGGGGTCACGAGCAGTACTTC; cdr3_aa: CASSLRLAGGHEQYF
v_call: TRBV5-1; d_call: NA; clone_size: once; j_call: TRBJ1-1; cdr3_nt: TGCGCCAGCAGTTACCTCGCCGGATCGAACACTGAAGCTTTCTTT; cdr3_aa: CASSYLAGSNTEAFF